This T cell receptor beta chain was recovered during a study of spatial heterogeneity in lung cancer. The study's findings and limits: Blood carried ubiquitous expanded tumor TCRs more at resection than follow-up.

At least ten counts were recorded for this clonotype. Its antigen is unknown. TCRdb itself ran the 5' RACE reads through MiXCR, one entry per CDR3 protein. Seen here are 60,000 to 90,000 distinct CDR3 sequences, about 8.5% observed once, and the top ten hold 6.8%. V lost 5 bases, J lost 8 bases, and 22 bases lay in between. Germline CDR1 reads DFQATT; CDR2 reads SNEGSKA (reference sequence). The CDR3 has 15 amino acids. This sample's time point: sample taken at primary tumor resection. This receptor was identified in a male donor with early-stage non-small cell lung cancer. This rearrangement joins TRBV20-1 to TRBJ2-1; a weak D match, TRBD1 (6 bases). Sample: PBMCs, taken at surgery. DNA for the CDR3: TGCAGTGCTGATGGGCCGGAGACAGGTTTCGATGAGCAGTTCTTC. It yields the protein CSADGPETGFDEQFF.